This T cell receptor beta chain emerged from a study of blood T cell repertoires in COVID-19. Looking at the study overall: Italy, Spain and the United States were the sources of the convalescent and acute COVID-19 samples.

Only one count was recorded for this clone. Ages ranged from about 18 to 90 years, with residence in some 25 US areas. Grouping used clinical history reported by participants in a survey and questionnaire. Two negative PCRs, clearance, or symptom resolution characterized the recovered Cohort 3 donors. Repertoires were generated with immunoSEQ multiplex PCR, while TCRdb's copy carries only in-frame clones and drops some. This sample has roughly 400,000 clones, with around nine tenths found just once. Sequencing input: PBMCs or T cells enriched from blood (not recorded which). The receptor's source is a woman in her thirties who had recovered from COVID-19.

This CDR3 reads CASSSVPSDEQYF. The CDR3 region has the DNA TGCGCCAGCAGCTCAGTCCCCTCTGACGAGCAGTACTTC. V is TRBV5-1 and J is TRBJ2-7; D is undetermined. The CDR3 consists of 13 residues. Deletions cut 3 bases from V and 5 bases from J, with 12 bases between. Per the germline V gene, CDR1 is SGHRS and CDR2 is YFSETQ.